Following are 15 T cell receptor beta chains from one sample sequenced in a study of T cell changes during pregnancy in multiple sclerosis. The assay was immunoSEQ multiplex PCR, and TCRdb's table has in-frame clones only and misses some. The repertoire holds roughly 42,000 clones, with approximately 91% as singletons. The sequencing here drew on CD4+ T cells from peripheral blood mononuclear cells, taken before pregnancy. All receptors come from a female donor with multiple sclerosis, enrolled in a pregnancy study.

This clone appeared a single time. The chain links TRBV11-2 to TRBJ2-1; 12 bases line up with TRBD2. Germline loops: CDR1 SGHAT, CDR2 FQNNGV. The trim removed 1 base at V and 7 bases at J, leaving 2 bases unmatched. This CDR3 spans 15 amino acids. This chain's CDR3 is CASSLGTSGVNEQFF. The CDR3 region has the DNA TGTGCCAGCAGCTTAGGGACTAGCGGGGTAAATGAGCAGTTCTTC.

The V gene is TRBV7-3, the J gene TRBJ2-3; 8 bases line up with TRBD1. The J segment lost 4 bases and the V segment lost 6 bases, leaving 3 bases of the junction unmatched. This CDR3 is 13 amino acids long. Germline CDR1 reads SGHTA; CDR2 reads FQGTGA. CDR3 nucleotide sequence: TGTGCCAGCAGGGCGACAGGGGCAGATACGCAGTATTTT. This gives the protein CASRATGADTQYF.

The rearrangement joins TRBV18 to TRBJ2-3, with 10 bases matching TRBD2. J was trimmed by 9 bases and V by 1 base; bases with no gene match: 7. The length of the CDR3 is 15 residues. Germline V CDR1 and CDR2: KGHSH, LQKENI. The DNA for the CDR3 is TGTGCCAGCTCACCACTCAGCGGGGGGGCCGAGACGCAGTATTTT. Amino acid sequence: CASSPLSGGAETQYF.

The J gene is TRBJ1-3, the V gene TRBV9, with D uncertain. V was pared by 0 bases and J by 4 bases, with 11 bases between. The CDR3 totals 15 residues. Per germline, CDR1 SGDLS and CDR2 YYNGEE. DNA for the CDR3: TGTGCCAGCAGCGTAGAGGCGACAATAGGAAACACCATATATTTT. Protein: CASSVEATIGNTIYF.

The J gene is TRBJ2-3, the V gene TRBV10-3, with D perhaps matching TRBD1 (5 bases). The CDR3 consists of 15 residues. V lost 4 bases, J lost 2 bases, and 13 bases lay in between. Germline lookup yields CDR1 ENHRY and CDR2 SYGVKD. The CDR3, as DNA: TGTGCCATCAGTGGGGGCGGCAGCCACACAGATACGCAGTATTTT. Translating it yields CAISGGGSHTDTQYF.

The CDR3: CASSGQGKWDEQFF. Written as DNA, the CDR3 is TGTGCCAGCAGCGGACAGGGAAAATGGGATGAGCAGTTCTTC. V gene TRBV5-4 combines with J gene TRBJ2-1; 8 positions agree with TRBD1. Germline CDR1 is SGHNT and CDR2 is YYREEE (reference sequence). J was trimmed by 8 bases and V by 4 bases; bases with no gene match: 8. The CDR3 sequence is 14 residues long.

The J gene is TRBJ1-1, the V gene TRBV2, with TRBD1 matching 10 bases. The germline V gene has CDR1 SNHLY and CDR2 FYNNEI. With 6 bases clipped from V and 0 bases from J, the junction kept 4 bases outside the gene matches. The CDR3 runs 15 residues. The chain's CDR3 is CASRRGQGMNTEAFF. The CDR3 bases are TGTGCCAGCAGACGGGGACAGGGGATGAACACTGAAGCTTTCTTT.

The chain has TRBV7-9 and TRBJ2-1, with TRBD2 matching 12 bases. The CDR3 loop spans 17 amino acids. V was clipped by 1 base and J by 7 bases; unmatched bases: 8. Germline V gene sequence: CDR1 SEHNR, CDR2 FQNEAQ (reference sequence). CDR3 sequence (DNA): TGTGCCAGCAGCTTAGTACCCCTAGCGGGGGGGAGGAATGAGCAGTTCTTC. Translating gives CASSLVPLAGGRNEQFF. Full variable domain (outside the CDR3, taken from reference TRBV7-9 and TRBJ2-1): DTGVSQNPRHKITKRGQNVTFRCDPISEHNRLYWYRQTLGQGPEFLTYFQNEAQLEKSRLLSDRFSAERPKGSFSTLEIQRTEQGDSAMYLCASSLVPLAGGRNEQFFGPGTRLTVL.

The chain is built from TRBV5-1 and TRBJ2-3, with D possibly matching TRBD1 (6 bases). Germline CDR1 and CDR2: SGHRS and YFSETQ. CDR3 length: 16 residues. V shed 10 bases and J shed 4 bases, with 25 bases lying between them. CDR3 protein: CADYITGTFYPDTQYF. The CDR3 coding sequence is TGCGCCGACTACATTACAGGGACATTTTATCCAGATACGCAGTATTTT.

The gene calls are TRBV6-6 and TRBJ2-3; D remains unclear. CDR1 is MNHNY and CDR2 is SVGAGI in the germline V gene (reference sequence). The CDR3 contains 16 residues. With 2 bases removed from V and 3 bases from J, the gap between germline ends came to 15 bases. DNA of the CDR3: TGTGCCAGCAGTTACATCTCGTTGCAGTCGACAGATACGCAGTATTTT. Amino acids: CASSYISLQSTDTQYF.

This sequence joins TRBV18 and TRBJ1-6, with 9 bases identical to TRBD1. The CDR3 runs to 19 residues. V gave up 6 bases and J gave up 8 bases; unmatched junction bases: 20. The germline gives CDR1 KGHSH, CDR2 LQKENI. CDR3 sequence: CASSPFSRGTGQGDSPLHF. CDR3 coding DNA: TGTGCCAGCTCCCCATTTTCCCGAGGGACGGGACAGGGAGATTCACCCCTCCACTTT.

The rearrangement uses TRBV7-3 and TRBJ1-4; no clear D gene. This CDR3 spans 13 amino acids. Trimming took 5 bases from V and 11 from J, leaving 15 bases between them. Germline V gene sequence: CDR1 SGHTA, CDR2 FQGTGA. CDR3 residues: CASSGRPGGKLFF. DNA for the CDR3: TGTGCCAGCAGCGGCCGGCCGGGTGGGAAACTGTTTTTT.

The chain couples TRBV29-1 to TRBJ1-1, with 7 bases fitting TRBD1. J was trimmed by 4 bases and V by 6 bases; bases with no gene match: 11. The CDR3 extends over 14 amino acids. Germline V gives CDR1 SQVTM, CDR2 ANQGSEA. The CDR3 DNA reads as TGCAGCGTGCTAGCCAGGGGGATGACCACTGAAGCTTTCTTT. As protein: CSVLARGMTTEAFF. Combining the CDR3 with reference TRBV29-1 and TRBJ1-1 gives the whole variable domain SAVISQKPSRDICQRGTSLTIQCQVDSQVTMMFWYRQQPGQSLTLIATANQGSEATYESGFVIDKFPISRPNLTFSTLTVSNMSPEDSSIYLCSVLARGMTTEAFFGQGTRLTVV.

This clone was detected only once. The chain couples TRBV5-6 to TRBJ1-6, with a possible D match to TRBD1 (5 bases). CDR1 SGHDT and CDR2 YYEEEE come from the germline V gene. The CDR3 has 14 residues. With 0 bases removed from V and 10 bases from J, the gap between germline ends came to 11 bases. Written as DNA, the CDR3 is TGTGCCAGCAGCTTGGGAACAGGCCAGTCACCCCTCCACTTT. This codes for CASSLGTGQSPLHF.

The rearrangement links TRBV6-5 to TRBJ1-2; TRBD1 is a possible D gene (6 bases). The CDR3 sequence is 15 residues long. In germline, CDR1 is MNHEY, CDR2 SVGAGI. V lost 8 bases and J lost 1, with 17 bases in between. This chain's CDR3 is CASLGRGRGNYGYTF. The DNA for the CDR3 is TGTGCCAGCCTGGGTAGGGGCAGGGGTAACTATGGCTACACCTTC.